This is a list of T cell receptor beta chains from one sample in a study of cytomegalovirus exposure and HLA in healthy donors. TCRdb's table, derived via immunoSEQ multiplex PCR, lists solely in-frame clones and lacks some. The sample consists of about 97,000 clones, about three quarters of them appearing once. Material for sequencing was PBMCs. The source is a man aged 35-49 years in good health and CMV-seronegative. The CDR3 runs from the conserved cysteine through the conserved F or W. D genes are given only for firm matches. Where a row states a size, it is once, few, many or the class of an expanded clone; other rows omit it.

CDR3 protein,CDR3 DNA,D gene,clone size,V gene,J gene
CASSPGTGEAEAFF,TGTGCCAGCTCACCCGGGACAGGGGAGGCTGAAGCTTTCTTT,TRBD1,.,TRBV18,TRBJ1-1
CASSLGFAGGRDYEQFF,TGTGCCAGCAGCTTAGGGTTTGCGGGGGGGCGCGACTATGAGCAGTTCTTC,TRBD2,.,TRBV11-2,TRBJ2-1
CATSTLIYNEQFF,TGTGCCACCAGCACTCTAATTTACAATGAGCAGTTCTTC,.,.,TRBV15,TRBJ2-1
CASTPRLAPHGEQYF,TGTGCCAGCACCCCTAGACTAGCCCCTCACGGCGAGCAGTACTTC,TRBD2,once,TRBV9,TRBJ2-7
CASSSQGEETQYF,TGCGCCAGCAGCTCCCAGGGGGAAGAGACCCAGTACTTC,TRBD1,.,TRBV5-1,TRBJ2-5
CASSLTSIPNEKLFF,TGTGCCAGCAGCTTAACGAGTATACCAAATGAAAAACTGTTTTTT,.,.,TRBV7-9,TRBJ1-4
CATSPDRVGNQPQHF,TGTGCCACCAGCCCCGACAGGGTAGGCAATCAGCCCCAGCATTTT,TRBD1,.,TRBV15,TRBJ1-5
CAISEGLGGSLSSYEQYF,TGTGCCATCAGTGAGGGGCTAGGGGGCTCCCTAAGCTCCTACGAGCAGTACTTC,TRBD1,.,TRBV10-3,TRBJ2-7
CASGLAPDSQYF,TGTGCTAGTGGTTTGGCTCCGGACTCCCAGTATTTT,.,few,TRBV12-5,TRBJ2-3
CASSQELEIYEQYF,TGCGCCAGCAGCCAAGAACTAGAAATCTACGAGCAGTACTTC,.,.,TRBV4-3,TRBJ2-7